These T cell receptor beta chains were read from a single sample in a study of blood T cell repertoires in COVID-19. Sequencing used immunoSEQ multiplex PCR; TCRdb keeps in-frame clones, though not all of them. The sample records 60,000 to 85,000 clones, nearly 80% being singletons. The sequenced material came from peripheral blood. The receptors were sampled from a human donor in a cohort sampled during active COVID-19. Both conserved end residues are part of each CDR3. Each record gives: CDR3 protein, CDR3 DNA, V gene, D gene, clone size, J gene. A D gene is named only where the DNA matches it firmly. Rows may omit the clone size; those that give it use once, few, many or a size class.

CASTRRGNEKLFF TGTGCCAGTACCCGGCGGGGTAATGAAAAACTGTTTTTT TRBV19 . . TRBJ1-4
CASSSRPATVNSPDTQYF TGTGCCAGCAGCTCGCGCCCGGCGACAGTTAATTCTCCGGATACGCAGTATTTT TRBV7-8 . . TRBJ2-3
CASSLRTSQETQYF TGTGCCAGCAGCCTGAGGACTAGCCAAGAGACCCAGTACTTC TRBV7-2 TRBD2 . TRBJ2-5
CASSRRAQETQYF TGTGCCAGCAGCCGGAGGGCACAAGAGACCCAGTACTTC TRBV7-2 . . TRBJ2-5
CATSPSRGQDTQYF TGTGCCACCAGCCCCAGCAGGGGTCAGGATACGCAGTATTTT TRBV24-1 . . TRBJ2-3
CASSPNEGLNSPLHF TGTGCCAGCTCACCAAACGAGGGCTTGAATTCACCCCTCCACTTT TRBV18 . . TRBJ1-6
CASSASFGVTNTEAFF TGTGCCAGCAGTGCCTCCTTCGGGGTAACGAACACTGAAGCTTTCTTT TRBV2 . . TRBJ1-1
CASSRSTGGSNEQFF TGCGCCAGCAGCCGATCGACAGGGGGGTCCAATGAGCAGTTCTTC TRBV5-1 TRBD1 few TRBJ2-1
CASSILAGAPNEQFF TGTGCCAGCAGCATTCTAGCGGGGGCCCCCAATGAGCAGTTCTTC TRBV11-2 TRBD2 . TRBJ2-1
CASSTGYGYTF TGCGCCAGCAGCACGGGCTATGGCTACACCTTC TRBV4-3 . . TRBJ1-2
CASSLVTGGTRGTEAFF TGTGCCAGCAGCTTGGTGACAGGGGGGACCAGGGGCACTGAAGCTTTCTTT TRBV5-6 TRBD1 . TRBJ1-1
CASSWSQGSDTQYF TGTGCCAGCAGCTGGAGCCAGGGGTCAGATACGCAGTATTTT TRBV7-8 . . TRBJ2-3
CASSRPDREAEAFF TGTGCCAGCAGCCGCCCGGACAGGGAGGCTGAAGCTTTCTTT TRBV28 TRBD1 . TRBJ1-1
CASSPRRQGYDIQYF TGTGCCAGCTCACCCCGTCGACAGGGTTACGACATTCAGTACTTC TRBV18 TRBD1 . TRBJ2-4
CASSLEAGSNYGYTF TGCGCCAGCAGCTTGGAGGCAGGGTCTAACTATGGCTACACCTTC TRBV5-1 . . TRBJ1-2
CASSQISGSAYNEQFF TGTGCCAGCAGCCAGATTAGCGGGTCGGCCTACAATGAGCAGTTCTTC TRBV14 TRBD2 . TRBJ2-1
CASSSTGGTTDTQYF TGTGCCAGCAGCTCCACAGGGGGGACCACAGATACGCAGTATTTT TRBV7-3 TRBD1 . TRBJ2-3
CASSLRRAMNTGELFF TGTGCCAGCAGCTTACGGCGGGCTATGAACACCGGGGAGCTGTTTTTT TRBV7-2 . . TRBJ2-2
CASRYGLYTGELFF TGTGCCAGCAGATATGGACTTTATACCGGGGAGCTGTTTTTT TRBV6-5 . . TRBJ2-2
CASGRGTDTQYF TGTGCCAGCGGTCGGGGCACAGATACGCAGTATTTT TRBV7-2 . . TRBJ2-3
CASSYSCLTSAINEQFF TGTGCCAGCAGTTACAGCTGCTTGACTAGCGCGATCAATGAGCAGTTCTTC TRBV6-7 TRBD2 . TRBJ2-1
CASSPRQETQYF TGTGCCAGCAGCCCGAGGCAAGAGACCCAGTACTTC TRBV12-3/TRBV12-4 . . TRBJ2-5
CASSRRGTVGETQYF TGTGCCAGCAGCCGAAGGGGGACGGTCGGGGAGACCCAGTACTTC TRBV11-2 . . TRBJ2-5
CASKPGGTDTQYF TGTGCCAGCAAGCCAGGTGGCACAGATACGCAGTATTTT TRBV12-3/TRBV12-4 . . TRBJ2-3
CASSLAGWGGEAFF TGTGCCAGCAGCTTGGCAGGATGGGGCGGTGAAGCTTTCTTT TRBV5-6 . . TRBJ1-1
CASSNRGQRAGETQYF TGCGCCAGCAGTAACCGGGGACAGAGGGCGGGGGAGACCCAGTACTTC TRBV5-1 . . TRBJ2-5
CASAIRDNYGYTF TGTGCCAGCGCAATCCGGGACAATTATGGCTACACCTTC TRBV18 . . TRBJ1-2
CASSYLGREQYF TGTGCCAGCAGTTACTTGGGGCGCGAGCAGTACTTC TRBV6-2/TRBV6-3 . . TRBJ2-7
CASSPRAPDTQYF TGCGCCAGCAGCCCCCGCGCCCCAGATACGCAGTATTTT TRBV4-3 . . TRBJ2-3
CSASPGSQETQYF TGCAGTGCTAGTCCGGGGAGTCAAGAGACCCAGTACTTC TRBV20-1 . . TRBJ2-5
CASSQVGGPAAEAFF TGCGCCAGCAGCCAAGTTGGAGGGCCCGCGGCTGAAGCTTTCTTT TRBV4-3 . . TRBJ1-1